The clone carrying this T cell receptor (beta chain) was seen a few times. Sample time point: pre-sensitization, week 0. Documented treatment: therapeutic diphenylcyclopropenone sensitization with weekly scalp DPC. Germline assignment: CDR1 MNHEY and CDR2 SMNVEV (reference sequence). V dropped 0 bases and J dropped 3; count of bases not matched to a gene: 5. The CDR3 loop spans 17 amino acids. This sample was taken from a study of human T cells and chemical hapten exposure. One entry per CDR3 protein, called by TCRdb with MiXCR from the RACE reads. The data hold about 92,000 distinct CDR3 sequences, with 8% to 10% observed a single time.

This chain joins TRBV27 and TRBJ1-6; 7 positions agree with TRBD1. Specimen: whole blood, collected in connection with sensitization to the hapten diphenylcyclopropenone (DPC). The receptor was derived from a woman between 40 and 55 years old with alopecia areata. Some clones in this sample may be carry-over from other donors' samples. Here the CDR3 reads CASSLSIWDSYNSPLHF. The CDR3 DNA is TGTGCCAGCAGTTTATCGATTTGGGACAGCTATAATTCACCCCTCCACTTT.